This is a list of T cell receptor beta chains from one sample in a study of CD8+CD57+ T cells in acquired aplastic anemia. TCRdb reprocessed the reads with MiXCR, giving one entry per CDR3 protein. The sample has under 250,000 distinct CDR3 sequences, around 46% seen once. The material sequenced was sorted CD4+, CD8+, or CD8+CD57+ T cells (not recorded which) from PBMCs. These receptors all stem from a human donor with aplastic anemia. Each CDR3 is given with its conserved first and last residue. A D gene is named only where the DNA matches it firmly. Clone size appears in some rows only: once, few, many, or a class for an expanded clone.

v_gene	abundance	d_gene	j_gene	CDR3aa	CDR3nt
TRBV7-9	NA	NA	TRBJ1-1	CASSPGTARAFF	TGTGCCAGCAGCCCGGGGACTGCGAGAGCTTTCTTT
TRBV27	NA	TRBD1	TRBJ2-7	CASSPRQGRYEQYF	TGTGCCAGCAGCCCTCGACAGGGTAGGTACGAGCAGTACTTC
TRBV10-3	few	NA	TRBJ1-6	CAIRTGTPNSPLHF	TGTGCCATCAGGACCGGGACACCAAATTCACCCCTCCACTTT
TRBV5-6	many	TRBD2	TRBJ2-7	CASSLGAGPYYEQYF	TGTGCCAGCAGCTTGGGAGCGGGACCCTATTACGAGCAGTACTTC
TRBV10-3	NA	NA	TRBJ1-6	CAISESNRPDNSPLHF	TGTGCCATCAGTGAGTCGAACAGACCTGATAATTCACCCCTCCACTTT
TRBV5-1	many	NA	TRBJ2-2	CASSWATRSYRELFF	TGCGCCAGCAGCTGGGCAACAAGGAGCTACCGGGAGCTGTTTTTT
TRBV9	NA	NA	TRBJ2-3	CASSVLGPRDTQYF	TGTGCCAGCAGCGTCCTTGGCCCACGGGATACGCAGTATTTT
TRBV7-9	many	NA	TRBJ2-1	CASGQGSVNEQFF	TGTGCCAGTGGGCAGGGGTCGGTCAATGAGCAGTTCTTC
TRBV10-2	NA	TRBD1	TRBJ1-2	CASSESIQGNNYGYTF	TGCGCCAGCAGTGAGTCAATACAGGGGAATAACTATGGCTACACCTTC
TRBV9	NA	TRBD2	TRBJ2-2	CASSVGTSSTGELFF	TGTGCCAGCAGCGTAGGGACTAGCTCAACAGGTGAGCTGTTTTTT
TRBV19	once	TRBD2	TRBJ2-3	CASSIVLAGAEGDTQYF	TGTGCCAGTAGTATCGTACTAGCGGGAGCCGAGGGAGATACGCAGTATTTT
TRBV7-3	NA	NA	TRBJ1-4	CASSLNAYPDTDEKLFF	TGTGCCAGCAGCTTAAACGCCTATCCGGATACGGATGAAAAACTGTTTTTT
TRBV2	NA	NA	TRBJ1-4	CASSGKGEKLFF	TGTGCCAGCAGTGGTAAGGGTGAAAAACTGTTTTTT
TRBV29-1	NA	TRBD1	TRBJ2-1	CSVALRDRGHEQFF	TGCAGCGTCGCACTCCGGGACAGGGGACATGAGCAGTTCTTC
TRBV2	NA	NA	TRBJ1-3	CASSDLGNTIYF	TGTGCCAGCAGTGACCTGGGAAACACCATATATTTT
TRBV6-4	many	NA	TRBJ2-2	CASSDSETGELFF	TGTGCCAGCAGTGACTCAGAAACCGGGGAGCTGTTTTTT
TRBV4-3	many	NA	TRBJ1-2	CASSQDRAGNYGYTF	TGCGCCAGCAGCCAAGATCGGGCAGGGAACTATGGCTACACCTTC
TRBV11-1	few	TRBD1	TRBJ1-6	CASSSQGAGLRSPLHF	TGTGCCAGCAGCTCCCAGGGGGCAGGGCTTCGATCACCCCTCCACTTT
TRBV7-2	NA	NA	TRBJ2-1	CATTTSTGSYNEQFF	TGTGCCACCACCACCTCGACGGGGTCCTACAATGAGCAGTTCTTC
TRBV2	few	NA	TRBJ2-7	CASSNGAIIYEQYF	TGTGCCAGCAGTAACGGGGCCATTATCTACGAGCAGTACTTC
TRBV6-2/TRBV6-3	NA	NA	TRBJ1-3	CASSYSPDRRMIDTIYF	TGTGCCAGCAGTTATAGCCCCGACCGCCGGATGATCGACACCATATATTTT
TRBV2	NA	TRBD1	TRBJ1-2	CASSEIGGQGDGYTF	TGTGCCAGCAGTGAAATCGGGGGACAGGGTGATGGCTACACCTTC
TRBV20-1	few	TRBD1	TRBJ1-1	CSAKRGTGDTEAFF	TGCAGTGCTAAACGTGGGACAGGGGACACTGAAGCTTTCTTT
TRBV20-1	many	NA	TRBJ1-2	CSARDPAGYTF	TGCAGTGCTAGAGACCCAGCTGGCTACACCTTC
TRBV6-1	NA	NA	TRBJ2-3	CAISESGLTSTDTQYF	TGTGCCATCAGTGAGTCGGGGCTAACTAGCACAGATACGCAGTATTTT
TRBV7-9	NA	TRBD2	TRBJ2-3	CASSLASGGFPTDTQYF	TGTGCCAGCAGCTTAGCTAGCGGGGGTTTTCCCACAGATACGCAGTATTTT
TRBV7-9	NA	TRBD2	TRBJ2-3	CASSLASGRAQDTQYF	TGTGCCAGCAGCTTAGCTAGCGGGAGGGCCCAAGATACGCAGTATTTT
TRBV7-2	once	NA	TRBJ1-1	CVSSLYWNTEAFF	TGTGTCAGCAGCTTATATTGGAACACTGAAGCTTTTTTT
TRBV19	NA	TRBD1	TRBJ1-2	CASTGQGSGDYTF	TGTGCCAGTACAGGACAGGGATCCGGCGACTACACCTTC
TRBV20-1	many	NA	TRBJ1-5	CSGGQPQHF	TGCAGTGGTGGGCAGCCCCAGCATTTT
TRBV24-1	NA	NA	TRBJ2-2	CATSGFGVGELFF	TGTGCCACCAGTGGCTTTGGCGTCGGGGAGCTGTTTTTT
TRBV20-1	few	TRBD1	TRBJ2-7	CSARSSGTGGYEQYF	TGCAGTGCTAGATCATCCGGGACAGGGGGCTACGAGCAGTACTTC
TRBV20-1	NA	NA	TRBJ2-5	CSASSQGGQETQYF	TGCAGTGCTAGTTCGCAGGGGGGACAAGAGACCCAGTACTTC
TRBV30	NA	NA	TRBJ1-1	CAWSVITNTEAFF	TGTGCCTGGAGTGTCATCACTAACACTGAAGCTTTCTTT
TRBV29-1	NA	TRBD1	TRBJ2-7	CSVEDREDYEQYF	TGCAGCGTCGAGGACAGGGAGGACTACGAGCAGTACTTC
TRBV25-1	NA	TRBD1	TRBJ2-1	CASTDRALRQPREFF	TGTGCCAGCACCGACAGGGCCCTGCGGCAGCCTCGCGAGTTCTTC
TRBV20-1	many	NA	TRBJ2-7	CSATRGRSWDEQYF	TGCAGTGCCACACGAGGACGGTCGTGGGACGAGCAGTACTTC
TRBV19	NA	NA	TRBJ2-6	CASSIGPFSGANVLTF	TGTGCCAGTAGTATTGGGCCGTTCTCTGGGGCCAACGTCCTGACTTTC
TRBV7-9	many	NA	TRBJ1-1	CASSLGGGRAPNTEAFF	TGTGCCAGCAGCTTAGGCGGGGGGCGCGCCCCGAACACTGAAGCTTTCTTT
TRBV7-8	NA	NA	TRBJ2-1	CASSERTVLPLEQFF	TGTGCCAGCAGCGAGAGGACCGTCCTGCCTCTAGAGCAGTTCTTC